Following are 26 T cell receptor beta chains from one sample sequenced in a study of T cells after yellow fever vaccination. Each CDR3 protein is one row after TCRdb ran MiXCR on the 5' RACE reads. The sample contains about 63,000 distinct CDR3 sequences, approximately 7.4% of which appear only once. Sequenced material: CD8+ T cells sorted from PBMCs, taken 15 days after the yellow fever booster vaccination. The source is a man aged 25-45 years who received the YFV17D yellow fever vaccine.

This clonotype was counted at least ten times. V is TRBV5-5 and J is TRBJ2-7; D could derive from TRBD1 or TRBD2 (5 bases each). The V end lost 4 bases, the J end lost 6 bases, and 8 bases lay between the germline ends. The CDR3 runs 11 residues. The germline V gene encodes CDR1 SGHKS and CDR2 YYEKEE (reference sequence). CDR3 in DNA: TGTGCCAGCAGCGGGGGACGCGAGCAGTACTTC. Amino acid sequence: CASSGGREQYF.

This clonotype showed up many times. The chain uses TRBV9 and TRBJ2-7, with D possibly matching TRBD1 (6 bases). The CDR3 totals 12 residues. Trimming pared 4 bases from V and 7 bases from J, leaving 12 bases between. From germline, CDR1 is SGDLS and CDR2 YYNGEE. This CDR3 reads CASSPFQGEQYF. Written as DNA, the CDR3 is TGTGCCAGCAGCCCCTTCCAGGGGGAGCAGTACTTC.

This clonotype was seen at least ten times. CDR3 in amino acids: CASSSLLASGDEQFF. In nucleotides, the CDR3 is TGTGCCAGCAGTTCCTTACTAGCGTCGGGCGACGAGCAGTTCTTC. The chain recombines TRBV27 with TRBJ2-1; 7 bases line up with TRBD2. Germline loops: CDR1 MNHEY, CDR2 SMNVEV (reference sequence). This CDR3 has 15 residues. V gave up 4 bases and J gave up 10 bases; unmatched junction bases: 13.

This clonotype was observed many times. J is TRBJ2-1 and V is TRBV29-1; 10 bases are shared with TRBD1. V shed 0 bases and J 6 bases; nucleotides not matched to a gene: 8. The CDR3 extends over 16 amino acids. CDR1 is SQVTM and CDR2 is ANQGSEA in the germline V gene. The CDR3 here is CSVEDLGQGRINEQFF. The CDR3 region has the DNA TGCAGCGTTGAAGACTTGGGACAGGGGAGAATCAATGAGCAGTTCTTC.

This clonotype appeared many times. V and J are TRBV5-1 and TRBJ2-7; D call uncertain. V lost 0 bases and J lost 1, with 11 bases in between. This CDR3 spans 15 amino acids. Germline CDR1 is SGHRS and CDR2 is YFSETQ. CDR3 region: CASSLDPGSSYEQYF. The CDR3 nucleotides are TGCGCCAGCAGCTTGGATCCCGGCAGTTCCTACGAGCAGTACTTC.

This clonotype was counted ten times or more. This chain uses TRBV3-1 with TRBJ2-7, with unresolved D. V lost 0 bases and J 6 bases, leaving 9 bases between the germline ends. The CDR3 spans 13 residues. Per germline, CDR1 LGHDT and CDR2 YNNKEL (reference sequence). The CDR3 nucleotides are TGTGCCAGCAGCCAAGATTCTCTTGGCGAGCAGTACTTC. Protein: CASSQDSLGEQYF.

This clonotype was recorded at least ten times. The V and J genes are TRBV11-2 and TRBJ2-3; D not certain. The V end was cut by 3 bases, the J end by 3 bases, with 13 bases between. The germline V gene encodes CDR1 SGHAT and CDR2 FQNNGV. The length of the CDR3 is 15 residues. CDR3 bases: TGTGCCAGCAGCTTTTTCGGCAGGTTAACAGATACGCAGTATTTT. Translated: CASSFFGRLTDTQYF. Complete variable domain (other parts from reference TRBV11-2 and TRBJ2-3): EAGVAQSPRYKIIEKRQSVAFWCNPISGHATLYWYQQILGQGPKLLIQFQNNGVVDDSQLPKDRFSAERLKGVDSTLKIQPAKLEDSAVYLCASSFFGRLTDTQYFGPGTRLTVL.

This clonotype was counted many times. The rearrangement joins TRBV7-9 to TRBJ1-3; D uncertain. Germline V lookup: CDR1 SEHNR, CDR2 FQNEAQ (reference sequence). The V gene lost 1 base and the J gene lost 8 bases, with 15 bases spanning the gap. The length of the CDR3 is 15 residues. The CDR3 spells CASSLGPGPSDTIYF. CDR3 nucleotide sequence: TGTGCCAGCAGCTTAGGCCCCGGGCCCTCAGACACCATATATTTT.

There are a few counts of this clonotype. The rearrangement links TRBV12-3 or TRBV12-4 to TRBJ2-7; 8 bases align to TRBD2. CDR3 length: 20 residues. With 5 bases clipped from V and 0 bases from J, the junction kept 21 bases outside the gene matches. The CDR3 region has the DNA TGTGCCAGCAGTCCGAAGGGCCTAGCGGGCGGGGCCCCGAGCTCCTACGAGCAGTACTTC. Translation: CASSPKGLAGGAPSSYEQYF.

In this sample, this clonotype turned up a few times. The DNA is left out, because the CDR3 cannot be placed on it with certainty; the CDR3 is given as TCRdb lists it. This CDR3 reads CASILGGGNTEAFF. The chain carries TRBV12-3 or TRBV12-4 and TRBJ1-1. 14 amino acids form the CDR3, both terminal residues included.

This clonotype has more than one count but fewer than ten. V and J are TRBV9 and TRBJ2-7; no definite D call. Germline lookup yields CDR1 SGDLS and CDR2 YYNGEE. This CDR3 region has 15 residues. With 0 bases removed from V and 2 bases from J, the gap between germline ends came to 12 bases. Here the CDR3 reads CASSVGLNPTYEQYF. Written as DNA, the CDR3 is TGTGCCAGCAGCGTAGGTTTAAATCCAACCTACGAGCAGTACTTC.

Here the CDR3 DNA reads TGTGCCAGCAGCCTTGACAGGGGCTCTGGAAACACCATATATTTT. Protein: CASSLDRGSGNTIYF. The J gene is TRBJ1-3, the V gene TRBV7-6; 8 positions agree with TRBD1. Germline values: CDR1 SGHVS, CDR2 FNYEAQ. After removal of 5 bases from V and 0 bases from J, the junction contained 3 bases not matched to a gene. This CDR3 region has 15 residues.

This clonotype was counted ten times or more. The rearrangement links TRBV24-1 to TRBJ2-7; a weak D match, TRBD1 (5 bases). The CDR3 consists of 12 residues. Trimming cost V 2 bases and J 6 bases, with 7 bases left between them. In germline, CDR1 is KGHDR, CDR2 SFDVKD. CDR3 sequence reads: CATSDWGGEQYF. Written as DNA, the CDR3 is TGTGCCACCAGTGATTGGGGCGGCGAGCAGTACTTC.

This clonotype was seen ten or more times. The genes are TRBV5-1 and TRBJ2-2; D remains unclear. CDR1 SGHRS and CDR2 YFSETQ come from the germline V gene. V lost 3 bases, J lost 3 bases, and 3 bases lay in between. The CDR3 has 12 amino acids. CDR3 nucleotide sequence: TGCGCCAGCAGCTCGGACACCGGGGAGCTGTTTTTT. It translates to CASSSDTGELFF.

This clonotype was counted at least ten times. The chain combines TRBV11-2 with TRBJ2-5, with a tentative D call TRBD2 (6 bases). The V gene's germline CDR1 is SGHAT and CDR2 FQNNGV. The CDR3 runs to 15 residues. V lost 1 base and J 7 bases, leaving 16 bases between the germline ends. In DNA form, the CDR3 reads TGTGCCAGCAGCTTAGTGGCAGGGAATAGCGGGACCCAGTACTTC. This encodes CASSLVAGNSGTQYF.

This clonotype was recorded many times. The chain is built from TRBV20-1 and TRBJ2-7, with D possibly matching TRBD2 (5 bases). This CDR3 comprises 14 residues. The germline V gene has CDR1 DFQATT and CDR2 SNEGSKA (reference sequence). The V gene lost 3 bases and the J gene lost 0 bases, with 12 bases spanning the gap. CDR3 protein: CSASPSGSSYEQYF. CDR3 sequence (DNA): TGCAGTGCTAGCCCGTCGGGGAGCTCCTACGAGCAGTACTTC.

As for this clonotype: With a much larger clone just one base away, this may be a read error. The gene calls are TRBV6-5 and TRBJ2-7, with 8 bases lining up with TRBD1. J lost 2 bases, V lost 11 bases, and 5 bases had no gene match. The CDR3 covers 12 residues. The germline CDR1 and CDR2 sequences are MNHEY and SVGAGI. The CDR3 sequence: CAAATGAYEQYF. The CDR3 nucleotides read TGTGCCGCCGCGACAGGGGCCTACGAGCAGTACTTC.

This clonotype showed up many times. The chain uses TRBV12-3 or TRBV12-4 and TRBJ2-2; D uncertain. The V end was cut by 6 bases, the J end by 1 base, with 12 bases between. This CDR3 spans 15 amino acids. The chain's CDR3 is CASSRAKWNTGELFF. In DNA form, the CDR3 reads TGTGCCAGCAGCCGGGCAAAATGGAACACCGGGGAGCTGTTTTTT.

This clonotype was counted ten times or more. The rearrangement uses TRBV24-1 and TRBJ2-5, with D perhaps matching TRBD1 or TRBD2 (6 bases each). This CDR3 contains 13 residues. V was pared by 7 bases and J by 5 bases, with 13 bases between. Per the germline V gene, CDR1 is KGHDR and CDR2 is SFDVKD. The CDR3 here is CATSRGGEETQYF. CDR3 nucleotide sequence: TGTGCCACCAGCAGGGGAGGCGAGGAGACCCAGTACTTC.

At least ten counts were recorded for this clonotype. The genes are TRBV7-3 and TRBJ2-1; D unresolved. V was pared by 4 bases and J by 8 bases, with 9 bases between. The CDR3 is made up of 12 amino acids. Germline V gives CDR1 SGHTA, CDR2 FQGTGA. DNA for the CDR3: TGTGCCAGCAGCTCCGAGTCGTATGAGCAGTTCTTC. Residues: CASSSESYEQFF.

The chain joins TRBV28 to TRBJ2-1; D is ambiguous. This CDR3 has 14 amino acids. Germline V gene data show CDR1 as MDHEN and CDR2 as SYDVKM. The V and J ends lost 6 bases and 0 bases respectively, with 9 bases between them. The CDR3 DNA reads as TGTGCCAGCAGGTTACCTGGCTCCTACAATGAGCAGTTCTTC. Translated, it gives CASRLPGSYNEQFF.

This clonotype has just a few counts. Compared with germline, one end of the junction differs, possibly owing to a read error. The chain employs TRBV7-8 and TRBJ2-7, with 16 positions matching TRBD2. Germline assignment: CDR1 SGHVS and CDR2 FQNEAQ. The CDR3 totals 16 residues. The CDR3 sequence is CASSLGTSGRDETAKF. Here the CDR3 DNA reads TGTGCCAGCAGCTTGGGGACTAGCGGGAGGGACGAAACGGCGAAATTC. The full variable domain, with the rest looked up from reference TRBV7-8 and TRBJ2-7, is GAGVSQSPRYKVAKRGQDVALRCDPISGHVSLFWYQQALGQGPEFLTYFQNEAQLDKSGLPSDRFFAERPEGSVSTLKIQRTQQEDSAVYLCASSLGTSGRDETAKFGPGTRLTVT.

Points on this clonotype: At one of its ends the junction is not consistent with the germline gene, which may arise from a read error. Here the CDR3 reads CASSFPSSGRGGETQYF. The CDR3 coding sequence is TGCGCCAGCAGCTTCCCATCGTCGGGTAGGGGGGGAGAGACCCAGTACTTC. The chain uses TRBV7-8 and TRBJ2-5; D is perhaps TRBD2 (7 bases). Germline CDR1 is SGHVS and CDR2 is FQNEAQ. The CDR3 is 17 amino acids.

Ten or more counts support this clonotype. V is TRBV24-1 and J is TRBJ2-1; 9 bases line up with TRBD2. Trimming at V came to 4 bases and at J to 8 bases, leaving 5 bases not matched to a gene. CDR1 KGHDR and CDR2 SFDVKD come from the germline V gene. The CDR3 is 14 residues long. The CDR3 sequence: CATSETTSGDEQFF. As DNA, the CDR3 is TGTGCCACCAGTGAAACGACTAGCGGAGATGAGCAGTTCTTC.

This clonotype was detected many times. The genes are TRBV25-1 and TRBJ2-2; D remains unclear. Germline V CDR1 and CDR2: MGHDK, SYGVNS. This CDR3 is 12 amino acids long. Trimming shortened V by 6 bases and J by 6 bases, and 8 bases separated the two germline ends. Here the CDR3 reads CASSPGAGELFF. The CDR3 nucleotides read TGTGCCAGCAGCCCGGGTGCCGGGGAGCTGTTTTTT.

The CDR3 reads CASSPTGHEQYF. As DNA, the CDR3 is TGTGCCAGCAGCCCAACGGGGCACGAGCAGTACTTC. V gene TRBV7-9 combines with J gene TRBJ2-7; the D call may be TRBD1 or TRBD2 (5 bases each). Germline CDR1 is SEHNR and CDR2 is FQNEAQ (reference sequence). V was shortened by 5 bases and J by 5 bases, with 10 bases between the two germline ends. CDR3 size: 12 residues. Filled out from reference TRBV7-9 and TRBJ2-7, the complete variable domain reads DTGVSQNPRHKITKRGQNVTFRCDPISEHNRLYWYRQTLGQGPEFLTYFQNEAQLEKSRLLSDRFSAERPKGSFSTLEIQRTEQGDSAMYLCASSPTGHEQYFGPGTRLTVT.